This T cell receptor beta chain was captured by sequencing in a study of T cell responses to AZD1222 COVID-19 vaccine (dated by TCRdb to about 2021). In terms of the full investigation: Because spike-specific TCR depth and breadth did not differ between the two schedules, AZD1222 recipients who got a second dose at roughly 4 weeks were pooled with those who got a second dose at roughly 12 weeks. A total of 230 to 250 trial participants underwent TCR sequencing, of whom 200 to 220 had received two doses of AZD1222 and about 25 had received two doses of the MenACWY control vaccine. Trial participants were enrolled into age subgroups of 18-55, 56-69 and 70-plus years, which contained roughly 150, 30 and 60 TCR-sequenced participants, respectively.

Taken with the paper, the label for time point translates to: baseline before first vaccination. The vaccinee samples were drawn from two UK trials, COV001 and COV002, one of which was a single-blind randomized controlled phase 2/3 trial testing AZD1222 (ChAdOx1 nCoV-19) in healthy adults. Trial participant PBMC samples were collected at day 0 and day 28 after the second dose for TCRbeta chain sequencing. The CDR3 regions of human TCRbeta chains were analyzed by immunosequencing. As for how the authors treated the data: TCRs in the repertoires were matched against a reference library of SARS-CoV-2-specific TCRs that had been generated with the MIRA antigen-specificity platform. Breadth was defined as the fraction of unique TCRs that were SARS-CoV-2-associated. Depth was defined as the fraction of total T cells that were SARS-CoV-2-associated. Each spike-specific TCR was assigned to its reactive spike region and to a CD4 or CD8 class using the MIRA data. Log10-transformed breadth and depth values were compared by one-way ANOVA with Sidak's multiple comparisons tests. As stored in TCRdb, this immuneACCESS dataset retains in-frame rearrangements with V and J assigned. A fraction of the clones does not appear; measured against another copy, unresolved V genes explain less than half of the discrepancy, and the remainder lacks a known reason. That table supplies the V and J calls and clone size; D and trimming were determined from the DNA. The sample table lists 150,000 or so clones, around 90% of them with a count of one. The ten largest clones take up more than 3.5% of the sample.

Study-level results and caveats: Because no day 14 peak-response samples were available, the repertoires could be characterized only after the peak T cell response. Vaccine-associated CD4 TCRs spanned the whole spike protein, with dominant responses in regions 160-218 and 743-854. Nearly half of unique spike-specific TCRs reportedly recognized epitopes outside regions mutated in the B.1.351 and B.1.1.7 variants. Only six or seven AZD1222 recipients were SARS-CoV-2 seropositive at baseline, limiting conclusions about previously exposed vaccinees. Participants were mostly white British, with more females than males. The authors suggested clonal diversity may have been underestimated. After two AZD1222 doses, spike-specific TCR breadth and depth were significantly higher than at day 0 and than in MenACWY recipients. In the small 56-69-year group, the increase in depth fell short of significance, most likely because of low power.

V is reduced by 3 bases and J by 1 base, leaving a spacing of 7 bases between them. The CDR3 holds 13 amino acids from the cysteine to the phenylalanine. Only the CDR3 DNA is retained, 39 bases long and in frame from the first base. CDR1 and CDR2, per the germline V gene, are KGHSH and LQKENI. Concerning this clone: What antigen it recognizes has not been identified. Base qualities are not provided; no much larger clone lies one nucleotide away. Other DNA sequences within the sample encode an identical CDR3.

Sequencing was performed on peripheral blood, taken on day 0 of AZD1222 vaccination. Here the chain combines TRBV18 and TRBJ2-7; no D gene can be assigned with confidence. The clonotype was recovered from an adult in good health. The bases are TGTGCCAGCTCACCCCTTGGGTCCTACGAGCAGTACTTC. Its coded protein is CASSPLGSYEQYF.